The 14 T cell receptor beta chains listed next were all sequenced from one sample in a study of shared clonotypes between healthy human individuals. Sequencing was performed with immunoSEQ multiplex PCR; in TCRdb, only in-frame clones are kept and a portion is missing. The repertoire consists of about 2 million clones, with 85% to 95% occurring once and the leading ten covering around 0.13%. Material for sequencing was naive CD4+ T cells sorted from blood. Documented subset: CD45RA+ positively selected. The receptor set was obtained from a man aged 18-30 years in good health.

The V call is TRBV11-2, the J call TRBJ2-7; the match to TRBD2 covers 11 bases. From germline, CDR1 is SGHAT and CDR2 FQNNGV. V dropped 2 bases and J dropped 0; count of bases not matched to a gene: 3. The CDR3 runs to 16 residues. The DNA for the CDR3 is TGTGCCAGCAGCTTAAGACTAGCGGGGAGCTCCTACGAGCAGTACTTC. This translates into CASSLRLAGSSYEQYF. Supplemented by reference TRBV11-2 and TRBJ2-7, the full variable domain reads EAGVAQSPRYKIIEKRQSVAFWCNPISGHATLYWYQQILGQGPKLLIQFQNNGVVDDSQLPKDRFSAERLKGVDSTLKIQPAKLEDSAVYLCASSLRLAGSSYEQYFGPGTRLTVT.

The rearrangement joins TRBV6-1 to TRBJ1-1; no definite D call. The CDR3 runs 14 residues. V was clipped by 2 bases and J by 1 base, with 8 bases between them. CDR1 is MNHNS, CDR2 SASEGT, per germline. The CDR3: CASSEIKGNTEAFF. DNA of the CDR3: TGTGCCAGCAGTGAAATAAAGGGGAACACTGAAGCTTTCTTT.

The genes are TRBV25-1 and TRBJ1-2; a possible D gene is TRBD1 (5 bases). V lost 3 bases and J lost 8, with 25 bases in between. CDR1 is MGHDK, CDR2 SYGVNS, per germline. This CDR3 has 17 amino acids. The CDR3 DNA sequence: TGTGCCAGCAGTGACGCCTACACCGACAGAGCTTCGGGGGGCTACACCTTC. This sequence encodes CASSDAYTDRASGGYTF.

The chain combines TRBV6-6 with TRBJ1-2; 8 bases are shared with TRBD1. The V and J ends lost 11 bases and 6 bases, in that order; junction bases with no gene match: 11. The CDR3 extends over 13 amino acids. Germline loops: CDR1 MNHNY, CDR2 SVGAGI (reference sequence). CDR3 sequence (DNA): TGTGCCGGTACAGGGGGAAACGCGGATGGCTACACCTTC. It translates to CAGTGGNADGYTF.

This clone was observed at least ten times. The J gene is TRBJ2-5, the V gene TRBV29-1; D possibly uses TRBD1 or TRBD2 (5 bases each). The CDR3 extends over 12 amino acids. Trimming took 5 bases from V and 5 from J, leaving 12 bases between them. The germline gives CDR1 SQVTM, CDR2 ANQGSEA. The CDR3 protein is CSVLTGPETQYF. The CDR3 DNA sequence: TGCAGCGTTCTTACGGGGCCGGAGACCCAGTACTTC.

Remarks on this clone: Other DNA sequences within the sample encode an identical CDR3. The chain is built from TRBV2 and TRBJ2-5, with D perhaps assigned TRBD1 or TRBD2 (6 bases each). Trimming removed 6 bases from V and 5 bases from J, with 13 bases in between. The CDR3 length is 13 residues. From germline, CDR1 is SNHLY and CDR2 FYNNEI. The CDR3 bases are TGTGCCAGCAGCTTTGGGGGGCGGGAGACCCAGTACTTC. It translates to CASSFGGRETQYF.

This sequence joins TRBV7-2 and TRBJ2-7; 9 bases map to TRBD2. The CDR3 is 16 residues long. CDR1 SGHTA and CDR2 FQGNSA come from the germline V gene. The V segment lost 1 base and the J segment 4 bases; nucleotides outside the gene matches: 8. The chain's CDR3 is CASSLVSAGGVYEQYF. In nucleotides, the CDR3 is TGTGCCAGCAGCTTAGTTAGCGCGGGAGGGGTGTACGAGCAGTACTTC.

Remarks on this clone: A read error may produce the germline difference seen at one junction end. This CDR3 is also generated by other DNA sequences in the sample. V gene TRBV5-8 combines with J gene TRBJ2-7; the match to TRBD1 covers 9 bases. The CDR3 is made up of 14 amino acids. Germline V gene sequence: CDR1 SGHTS, CDR2 YDEGEE. CDR3 sequence (DNA): TGTGCTAGCACCAGGGGACAGGGAAGATACGAGCAGTACTTC. Its translation: CASTRGQGRYEQYF.

J is TRBJ2-3 and V is TRBV14; possible D gene TRBD2, 5 bases. Trimming cost V 4 bases and J 1 base, with 15 bases left between them. This CDR3 region has 16 residues. Germline V CDR1 and CDR2: SGHDN, FVKESK. CDR3 coding DNA: TGTGCCAGCAGCCCCAGGAGGTCCGGAGGCACAGATACGCAGTATTTT. This sequence encodes CASSPRRSGGTDTQYF.

The rearrangement uses TRBV29-1 and TRBJ2-5; the match to TRBD2 covers 7 bases. The CDR3 totals 14 residues. CDR1 and CDR2 (germline): SQVTM, ANQGSEA. V lost 1 base and J lost 3; bases outside the gene matches: 5. DNA of the CDR3: TGCAGCGTTGAAGCTCGGCTAGCGGAAGAGACCCAGTACTTC. Amino acids: CSVEARLAEETQYF.

The rearrangement uses TRBV7-2 and TRBJ1-2; D is possibly TRBD1 (5 bases). Per germline, CDR1 SGHTA and CDR2 FQGNSA. The CDR3 loop spans 13 amino acids. Trimming removed 2 bases at V and 4 bases at J, with 8 bases between. CDR3 region: CASSLRGSYGYTF. CDR3 nucleotide sequence: TGTGCCAGCAGCTTACGGGGCTCCTATGGCTACACCTTC. The full variable domain, in which reference TRBV7-2 and TRBJ1-2 provide the parts outside the CDR3, is GAGVSQSPSNKVTEKGKDVELRCDPISGHTALYWYRQSLGQGLEFLIYFQGNSAPDKSGLPSDRFSAERTGGSVSTLTIQRTQQEDSAVYLCASSLRGSYGYTFGSGTRLTVV.

Comment on this clone: Distinct nucleotide sequences in the sample also encode this CDR3. This chain connects TRBV29-1 to TRBJ1-1; D gene uncertain. Germline values: CDR1 SQVTM, CDR2 ANQGSEA. The CDR3 has 11 amino acids. The V end lost 6 bases, the J end lost 0 bases, and 5 bases lay between the germline ends. CDR3 DNA sequence: TGCAGCGTAGTCTTGAACACTGAAGCTTTCTTT. This codes for CSVVLNTEAFF.

The chain is built from TRBV6-6 and TRBJ2-7, with D possibly being TRBD1 (5 bases). CDR3 length: 14 residues. Germline CDR1 and CDR2: MNHNY and SVGAGI (reference sequence). Deletions cut 2 bases from V and 4 bases from J, with 12 bases between. The DNA of the CDR3 is TGTGCCAGCAGTTACCAGGGCAGATCTTACGAGCAGTACTTC. This translates into CASSYQGRSYEQYF.

The count of this clone is one. The sample holds other DNA sequences that translate to the same CDR3. The chain is built from TRBV30 and TRBJ1-4; D is unclear. This CDR3 has 12 residues. Trimming removed 4 bases from V and 0 bases from J, with 3 bases in between. Germline CDR1 is GTSNPN and CDR2 is SVGIG (reference sequence). The CDR3 here is CAWTATNEKLFF. The CDR3 coding sequence is TGTGCCTGGACAGCAACTAATGAAAAACTGTTTTTT.